The source of this T cell receptor (beta chain) is a study of T cells after yellow fever vaccination. Study summary: Some fractions had low cell numbers, and these were prepared with SMART-Seq v4 Ultra Low Input. Study findings and constraints: The study re-detected most primary-vaccination clones after the booster (under 97% CD4, roughly 88% CD8).

TCRdb recomputed calls from the 5' RACE reads with MiXCR, one row per CDR3 protein. The sample carries roughly 330,000 distinct CDR3 sequences, under 5% recorded once. In its sample, this clonotype was seen a few times. The antigen is unknown. V was clipped by 6 bases and J by 5 bases; unmatched bases: 5. The CDR3 has 13 amino acids. Germline V CDR1 and CDR2: KGHSH, LQKENI. This TCR was recovered from a man between 18 and 29 years old who received the YFV17D yellow fever vaccine. V gene TRBV18 combines with J gene TRBJ1-2; 8 bases line up with TRBD1. The input for sequencing was PBMCs, taken 5 days after the yellow fever booster vaccination. Written as DNA, the CDR3 is TGTGCCAGCTCGCGGACAGGGAATTATGGCTACACCTTC. This translates into CASSRTGNYGYTF. Combining the CDR3 with reference TRBV18 and TRBJ1-2 gives the whole variable domain NAGVMQNPRHLVRRRGQEARLRCSPMKGHSHVYWYRQLPEEGLKFMVYLQKENIIDESGMPKERFSAEFPKEGPSILRIQQVVRGDSAAYFCASSRTGNYGYTFGSGTRLTVV.